This TCR beta chain emerged from a study of regulatory T cells in long-lasting Graves disease. Study-level points and caveats: No thyroid tissue was studied; the work used peripheral blood only.

Time point described: newly diagnosed GD, antithyroid drugs for less than 3 months. The TCR library was made from RNA that had been extracted from PBMCs in TRIzol. Graves' disease was diagnosed by American Thyroid Association guidelines. This clonotype appeared many times. The antigen remains undetermined. The CDR3 is 15 amino acids. The ends lost 5 bases at V and 4 bases at J; junction bases unmatched: 4. Through Arm-PCR of CDR3 regions and iRepertoire HTBI primers, TCR beta libraries were built. TCRdb reanalysed the multiplex PCR reads using MiXCR and keeps one entry per CDR3 protein. Counted here are 550,000 to 650,000 distinct CDR3 sequences, around 16% occurring once; the ten biggest clones make up around 11%. The same specimen was also included in a second study, on T cells in Graves' hyperthyroidism and ophthalmopathy.

The sample here was peripheral blood mononuclear cells (PBMCs), taken at new diagnosis, from a patient treated with antithyroid drugs. This clonotype was obtained from a man between 18 and 35 years old with Graves disease. The chain recombines TRBV12-3 or TRBV12-4 with TRBJ2-1; 11 positions match TRBD2. The CDR3 bases are TGTGCCAGCAGTCCTAGCGGGAGGCGGTACAATGAGCAGTTCTTC. Translating gives CASSPSGRRYNEQFF.